The clone carrying this T cell receptor (beta chain) was seen a single time. The CDR3 runs 14 residues. Germline values: CDR1 PRHDT, CDR2 FYEKMQ (reference sequence). V shed 5 bases, J shed 5 bases, and the junction held 7 bases outside the gene matches. This entry is derived from a study of blood T cell repertoires in COVID-19. Study-wide background: Samples came from the United States, Italy and Spain, spanning acute and convalescent COVID-19. Sources were T cells, B-cell-depleted T cells, or PBMCs; the material itself was cDNA or gDNA.

Per the original data handling: The assay estimated nucleated cells by amplifying reference gene primers. TCRdb keeps only in-frame clones here, not all; method: immunoSEQ multiplex PCR. Clonal size and the V and J genes are those of that table, whereas D and trimming came from the DNA. The sample carries about 64,000 clones, around 80% recorded once. Input material: peripheral blood. The chain uses TRBV13 and TRBJ2-7; TRBD1 matches 9 bases. The clonotype was recovered from a woman aged 60-70 years with acute or convalescent COVID-19. The CDR3 bases are TGTGCCAGCAGCGCCGGACAGGGGTCAGACGAGCAGTACTTC. It translates to CASSAGQGSDEQYF.